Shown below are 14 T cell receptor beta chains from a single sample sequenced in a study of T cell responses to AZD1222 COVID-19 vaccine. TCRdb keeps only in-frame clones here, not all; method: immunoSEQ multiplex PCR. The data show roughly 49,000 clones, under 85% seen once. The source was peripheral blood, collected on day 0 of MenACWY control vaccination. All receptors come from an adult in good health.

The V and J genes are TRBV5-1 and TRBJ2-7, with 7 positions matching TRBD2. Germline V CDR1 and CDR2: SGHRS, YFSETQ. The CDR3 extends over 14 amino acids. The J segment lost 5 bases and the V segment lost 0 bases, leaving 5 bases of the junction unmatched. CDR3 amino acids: CASSLGLALDEQYF. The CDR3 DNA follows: TGCGCCAGCAGCTTGGGACTAGCCCTAGACGAGCAGTACTTC. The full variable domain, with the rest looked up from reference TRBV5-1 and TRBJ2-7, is KAGVTQTPRYLIKTRGQQVTLSCSPISGHRSVSWYQQTPGQGLQFLFEYFSETQRNKGNFPGRFSGRQFSNSRSEMNVSTLELGDSALYLCASSLGLALDEQYFGPGTRLTVT.

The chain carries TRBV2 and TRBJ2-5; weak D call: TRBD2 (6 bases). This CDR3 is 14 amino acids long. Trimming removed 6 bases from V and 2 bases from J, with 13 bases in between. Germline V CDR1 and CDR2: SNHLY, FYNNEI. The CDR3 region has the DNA TGTGCCAGCAGCTCCGGGACTTTTCAAGAGACCCAGTACTTC. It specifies CASSSGTFQETQYF.

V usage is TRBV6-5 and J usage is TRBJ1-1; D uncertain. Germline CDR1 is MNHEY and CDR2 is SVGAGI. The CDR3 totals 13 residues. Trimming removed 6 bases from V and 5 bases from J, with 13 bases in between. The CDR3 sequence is CASRGVMFTEAFF. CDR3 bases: TGTGCCAGCAGGGGCGTGATGTTTACTGAAGCTTTCTTT.

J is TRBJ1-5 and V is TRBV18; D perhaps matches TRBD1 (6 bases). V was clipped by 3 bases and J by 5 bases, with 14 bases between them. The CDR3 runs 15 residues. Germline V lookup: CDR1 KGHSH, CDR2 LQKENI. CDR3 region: CASSPTNRADQPQHF. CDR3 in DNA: TGTGCCAGCTCACCGACTAACAGGGCTGATCAGCCCCAGCATTTT.

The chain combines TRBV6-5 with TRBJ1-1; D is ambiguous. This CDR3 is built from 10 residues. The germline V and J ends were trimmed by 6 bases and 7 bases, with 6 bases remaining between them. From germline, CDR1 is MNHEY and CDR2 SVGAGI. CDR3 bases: TGTGCCAGCAGGGTGGGTGAAGCTTTCTTT. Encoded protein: CASRVGEAFF.

In DNA, the CDR3 is TGTGCCAGCAAAAGGGGTGGTGAGCAGTTCTTC. It encodes CASKRGGEQFF. The rearrangement joins TRBV5-8 to TRBJ2-1; D perhaps matches TRBD1 (5 bases). Trimming took off 6 bases at V and 9 bases at J, with 10 bases between the two ends. Germline V lookup: CDR1 SGHTS, CDR2 YDEGEE. CDR3 length: 11 amino acids.

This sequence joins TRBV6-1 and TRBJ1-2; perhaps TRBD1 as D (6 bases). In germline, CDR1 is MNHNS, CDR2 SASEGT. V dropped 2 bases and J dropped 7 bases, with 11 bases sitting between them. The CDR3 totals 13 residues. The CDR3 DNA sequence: TGTGCCAGCAGTGAATCGGACAGTGGTGGCTACACCTTC. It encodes CASSESDSGGYTF.

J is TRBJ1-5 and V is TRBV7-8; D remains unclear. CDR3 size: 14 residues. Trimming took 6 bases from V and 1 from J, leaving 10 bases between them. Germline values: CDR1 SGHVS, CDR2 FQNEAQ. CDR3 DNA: TGTGCCAGCAGTCCAGGACGGAGCAATCAGCCCCAGCATTTT. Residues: CASSPGRSNQPQHF.

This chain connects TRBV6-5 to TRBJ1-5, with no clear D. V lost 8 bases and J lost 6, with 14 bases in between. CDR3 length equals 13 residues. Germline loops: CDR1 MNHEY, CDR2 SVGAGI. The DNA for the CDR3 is TGTGCCAGCCACAGCAGTGGTGGTCAGCCCCAGCATTTT. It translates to CASHSSGGQPQHF.

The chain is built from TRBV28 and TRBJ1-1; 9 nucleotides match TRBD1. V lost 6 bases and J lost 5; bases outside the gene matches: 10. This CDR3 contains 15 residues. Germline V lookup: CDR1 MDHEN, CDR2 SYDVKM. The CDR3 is CASSGAGQGYTEAFF. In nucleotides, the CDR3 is TGTGCCAGCAGCGGCGCGGGACAGGGATATACTGAAGCTTTCTTT.

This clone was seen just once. CDR3: CASSVGGGRKNTEAFF. Here the CDR3 DNA reads TGTGCCAGCAGCGTAGGAGGGGGCCGGAAGAACACTGAAGCTTTCTTT. V gene TRBV9 combines with J gene TRBJ1-1, with TRBD1 matching over 7 bases. The V and J ends lost 0 bases and 1 base, in that order; junction bases with no gene match: 6. CDR3 length: 16 residues. The germline V gene encodes CDR1 SGDLS and CDR2 YYNGEE.

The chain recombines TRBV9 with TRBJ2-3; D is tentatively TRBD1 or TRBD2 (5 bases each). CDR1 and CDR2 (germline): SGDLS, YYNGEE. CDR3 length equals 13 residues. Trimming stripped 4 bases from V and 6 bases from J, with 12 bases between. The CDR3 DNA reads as TGTGCCAGCAGCTTTGGGACCCACGATACGCAGTATTTT. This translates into CASSFGTHDTQYF.

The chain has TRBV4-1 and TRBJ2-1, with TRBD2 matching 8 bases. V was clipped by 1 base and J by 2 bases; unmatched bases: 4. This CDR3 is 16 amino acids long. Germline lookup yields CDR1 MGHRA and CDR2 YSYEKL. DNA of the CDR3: TGCGCCAGCAGCCAAGGTACGGGGGGGACCTACAATGAGCAGTTCTTC. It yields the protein CASSQGTGGTYNEQFF.

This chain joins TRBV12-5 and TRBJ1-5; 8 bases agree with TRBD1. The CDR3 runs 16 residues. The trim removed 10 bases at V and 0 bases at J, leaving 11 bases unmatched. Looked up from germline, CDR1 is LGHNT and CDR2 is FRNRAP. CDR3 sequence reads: CATVTGTGHSNQPQHF. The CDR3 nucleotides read TGTGCTACCGTGACCGGGACAGGTCATAGCAATCAGCCCCAGCATTTT.